This T cell receptor beta chain is from a study of T cells in localized non-small cell lung cancer. Sequenced by immunoSEQ multiplex PCR; TCRdb stores in-frame clones only, minus some. The sample carries 75,000 to 90,000 clones, roughly four fifths recorded once. Study results and limitations: Uninvolved adjacent lung had the highest recorded T cell clonality, with tumor below it. Detection in adjacent lung was observed for a median around 55 of the top 100 tumor clones. Heterogeneity within the tumor remains possible, as just one region underwent sequencing.

This clone has just one count. The antigen remains undetermined. Germline assignment: CDR1 MNHEY and CDR2 SMNVEV (reference sequence). The length of the CDR3 is 15 residues. The V and J ends lost 3 bases and 3 bases, in that order; junction bases with no gene match: 4. The J gene is TRBJ1-2, the V gene TRBV27; 10 bases are a match to TRBD1. The material sequenced was peripheral blood, taken before any cancer treatment. The source is a man aged 35-75 years with stage I lung adenocarcinoma. DNA of the CDR3: TGTGCCAGCAGTTTGAAGACAGGGGGCTACTATGGCTACACCTTC. Its protein is CASSLKTGGYYGYTF.